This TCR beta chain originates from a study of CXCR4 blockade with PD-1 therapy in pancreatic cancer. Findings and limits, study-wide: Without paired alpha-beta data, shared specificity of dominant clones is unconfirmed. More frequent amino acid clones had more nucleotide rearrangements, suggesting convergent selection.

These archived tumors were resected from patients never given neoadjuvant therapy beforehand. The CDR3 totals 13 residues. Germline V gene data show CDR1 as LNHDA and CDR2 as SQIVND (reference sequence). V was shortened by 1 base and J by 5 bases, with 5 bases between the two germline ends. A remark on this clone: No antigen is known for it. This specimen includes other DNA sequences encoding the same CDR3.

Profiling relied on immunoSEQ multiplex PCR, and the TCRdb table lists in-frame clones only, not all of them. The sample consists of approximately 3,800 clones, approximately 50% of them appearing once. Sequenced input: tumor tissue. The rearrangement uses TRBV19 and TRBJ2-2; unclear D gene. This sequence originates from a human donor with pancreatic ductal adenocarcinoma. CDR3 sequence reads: CASSIGRTGELFF. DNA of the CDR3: TGTGCCAGTAGTATAGGCAGGACCGGGGAGCTGTTTTTT.